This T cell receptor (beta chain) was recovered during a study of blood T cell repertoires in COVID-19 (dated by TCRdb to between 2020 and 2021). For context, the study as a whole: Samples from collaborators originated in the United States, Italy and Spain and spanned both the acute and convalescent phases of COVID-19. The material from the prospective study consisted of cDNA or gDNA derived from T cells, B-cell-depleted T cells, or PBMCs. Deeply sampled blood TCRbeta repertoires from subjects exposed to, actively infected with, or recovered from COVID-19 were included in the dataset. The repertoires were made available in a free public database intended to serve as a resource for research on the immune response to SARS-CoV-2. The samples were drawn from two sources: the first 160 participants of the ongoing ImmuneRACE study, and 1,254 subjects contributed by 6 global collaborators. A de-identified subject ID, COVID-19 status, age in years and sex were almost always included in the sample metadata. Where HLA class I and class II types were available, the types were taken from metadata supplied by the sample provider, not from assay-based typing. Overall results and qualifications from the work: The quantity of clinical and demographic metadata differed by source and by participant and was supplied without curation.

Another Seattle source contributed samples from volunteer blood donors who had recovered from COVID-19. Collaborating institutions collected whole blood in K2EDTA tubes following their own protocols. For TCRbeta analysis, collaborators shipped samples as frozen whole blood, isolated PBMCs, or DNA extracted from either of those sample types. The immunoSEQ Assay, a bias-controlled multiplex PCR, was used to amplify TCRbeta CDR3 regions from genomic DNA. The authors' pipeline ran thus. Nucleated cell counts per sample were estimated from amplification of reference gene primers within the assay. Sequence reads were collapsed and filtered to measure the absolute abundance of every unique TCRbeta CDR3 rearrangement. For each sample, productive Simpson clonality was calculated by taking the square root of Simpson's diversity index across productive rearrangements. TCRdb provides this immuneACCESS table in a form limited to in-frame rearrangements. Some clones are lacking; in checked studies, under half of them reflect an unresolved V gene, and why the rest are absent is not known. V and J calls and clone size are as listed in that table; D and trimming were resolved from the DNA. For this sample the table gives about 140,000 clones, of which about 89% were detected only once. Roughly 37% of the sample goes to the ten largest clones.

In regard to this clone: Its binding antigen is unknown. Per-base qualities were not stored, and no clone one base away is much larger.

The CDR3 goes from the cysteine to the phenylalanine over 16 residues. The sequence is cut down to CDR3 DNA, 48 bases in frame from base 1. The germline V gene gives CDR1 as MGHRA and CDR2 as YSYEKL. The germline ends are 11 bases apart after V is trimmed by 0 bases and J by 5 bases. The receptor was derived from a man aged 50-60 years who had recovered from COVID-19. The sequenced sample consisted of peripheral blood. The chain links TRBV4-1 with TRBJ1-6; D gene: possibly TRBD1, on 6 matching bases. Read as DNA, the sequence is TGCGCCAGCAGCCAAGATGAGGGGGGGCATAATTCACCCCTCCACTTT. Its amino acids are CASSQDEGGHNSPLHF.